The entry that follows covers one TCR beta chain sequence. What it binds is unknown. TCRdb's copy holds only in-frame clones and misses some; the assay was immunoSEQ multiplex PCR. The sample holds roughly 1.5 million clones, 98% seen once. Recent acute infections and vaccinations were absent in the healthy HIV-negative adult donors. The data originate from a study of shared clonotypes between healthy human individuals. Study observations and caveats: Clonotype sharing among donors, it was expected, would be affected by sequencing depth.

Sequenced input: naive CD4+ T cells sorted from blood. The subset was: CD45RA+ positively selected. The TCR originated in a man younger than 40 in good health.

The CDR3 DNA is TGTGCCACCGCGCGGGGAGCTTTAGAAGGCTACACCTTC. Translating gives CATARGALEGYTF. The J gene is TRBJ1-2, the V gene TRBV28; D ambiguous. The CDR3 runs 13 residues. V dropped 10 bases and J dropped 8 bases, with 20 bases sitting between them. Per the germline V gene, CDR1 is MDHEN and CDR2 is SYDVKM.